This T cell receptor (beta chain) was documented in a study of beta chain features in type 1 diabetes. Study-level points and caveats: In every one of the four CD4+ subsets, TCRB CDR3s were moderately but significantly shorter in Type 1 diabetes patients.

This clone turned up a few times. Antigen specificity is unknown. The CDR3 sequence is 16 residues long. V lost 1 base, J lost 7 bases, and 18 bases lay in between. Looked up from germline, CDR1 is SGHRS and CDR2 is YFSETQ. The authors reverse transcribed all of the isolated RNA, so sequencing captured expressed TCRB transcripts. The method was immunoSEQ multiplex PCR; TCRdb's version includes in-frame clones alone and lacks a portion of them. The sample consists of a few hundred thousand clones, 13% of them appearing once. The TCR originated in a woman aged 18-29 years with type 1 diabetes. Input material: naive CD4+ T cells from blood. This chain links TRBV5-1 with TRBJ2-1; maybe TRBD1 (6 bases). Here the CDR3 DNA reads TGCGCCAGCAGCTTGCCCAACCGACAGGTTATTAATGAGCAGTTCTTC. It codes for CASSLPNRQVINEQFF.